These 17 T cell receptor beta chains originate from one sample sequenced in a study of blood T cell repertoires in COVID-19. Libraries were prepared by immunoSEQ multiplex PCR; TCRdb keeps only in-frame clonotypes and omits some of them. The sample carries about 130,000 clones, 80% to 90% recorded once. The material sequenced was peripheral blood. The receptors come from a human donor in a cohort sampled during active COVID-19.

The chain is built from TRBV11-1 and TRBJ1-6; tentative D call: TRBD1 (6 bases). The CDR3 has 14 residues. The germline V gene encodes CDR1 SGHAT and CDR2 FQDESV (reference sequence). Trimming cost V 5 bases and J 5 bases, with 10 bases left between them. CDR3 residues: CASSLRGNNSPLHF. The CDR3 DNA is TGTGCCAGCAGCCTCAGGGGTAATAATTCACCCCTCCACTTT.

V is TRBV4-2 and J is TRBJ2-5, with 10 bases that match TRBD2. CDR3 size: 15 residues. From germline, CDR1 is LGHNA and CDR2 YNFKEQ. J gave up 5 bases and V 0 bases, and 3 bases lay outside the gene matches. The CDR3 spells CASSQDAAGGETQYF. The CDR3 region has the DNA TGTGCCAGCAGCCAAGATGCAGCGGGGGGGGAGACCCAGTACTTC.

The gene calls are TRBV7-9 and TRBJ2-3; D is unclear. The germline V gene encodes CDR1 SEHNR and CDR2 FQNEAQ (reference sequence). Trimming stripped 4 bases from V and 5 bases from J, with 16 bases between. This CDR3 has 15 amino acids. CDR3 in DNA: TGTGCCAGCAGCTATCCTCGGTCATCCGGAGATACGCAGTATTTT. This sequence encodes CASSYPRSSGDTQYF.

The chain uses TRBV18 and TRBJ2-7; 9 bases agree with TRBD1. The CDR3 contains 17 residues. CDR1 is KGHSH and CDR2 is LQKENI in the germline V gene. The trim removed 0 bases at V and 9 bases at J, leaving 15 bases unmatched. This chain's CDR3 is CASSPPGPGTGLSVQYF. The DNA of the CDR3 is TGTGCCAGCTCACCACCAGGGCCCGGGACAGGGTTGTCGGTGCAGTACTTC.

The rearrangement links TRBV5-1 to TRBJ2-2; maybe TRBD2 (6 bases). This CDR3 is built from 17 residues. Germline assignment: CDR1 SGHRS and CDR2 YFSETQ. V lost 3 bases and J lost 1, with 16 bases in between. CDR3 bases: TGCGCCAGCAGCTCCACCGCGGGGATACGGAACACCGGGGAGCTGTTTTTT. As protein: CASSSTAGIRNTGELFF. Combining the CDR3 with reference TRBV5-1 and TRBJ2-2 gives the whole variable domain KAGVTQTPRYLIKTRGQQVTLSCSPISGHRSVSWYQQTPGQGLQFLFEYFSETQRNKGNFPGRFSGRQFSNSRSEMNVSTLELGDSALYLCASSSTAGIRNTGELFFGEGSRLTVL.

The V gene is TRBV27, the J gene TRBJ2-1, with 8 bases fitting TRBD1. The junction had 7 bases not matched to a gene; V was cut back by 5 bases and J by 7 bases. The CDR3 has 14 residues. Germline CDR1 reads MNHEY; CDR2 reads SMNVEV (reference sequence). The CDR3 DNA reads TGTGCCAGCAGTCAACAGGACAGGGCGAATGAGCAGTTCTTC. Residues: CASSQQDRANEQFF.

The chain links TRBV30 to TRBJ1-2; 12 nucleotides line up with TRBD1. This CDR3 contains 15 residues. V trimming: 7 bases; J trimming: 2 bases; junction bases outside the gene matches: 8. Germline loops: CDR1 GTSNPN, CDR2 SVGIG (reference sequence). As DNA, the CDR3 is TGTGCCTTCTGTCCGGGACAGGGGGCGAACTATGGCTACACCTTC. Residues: CAFCPGQGANYGYTF.

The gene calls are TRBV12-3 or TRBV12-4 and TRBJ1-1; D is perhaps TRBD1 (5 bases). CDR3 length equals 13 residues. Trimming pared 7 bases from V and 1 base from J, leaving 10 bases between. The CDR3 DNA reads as TGTGCCAGCACCCGACAGACGAACACTGAAGCTTTCTTT. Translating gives CASTRQTNTEAFF.

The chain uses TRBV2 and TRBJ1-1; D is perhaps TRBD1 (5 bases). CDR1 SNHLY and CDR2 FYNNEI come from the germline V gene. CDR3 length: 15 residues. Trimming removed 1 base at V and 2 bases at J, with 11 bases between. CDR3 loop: CASSEEGQYNTEAFF. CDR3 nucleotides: TGTGCCAGCAGTGAAGAGGGGCAATATAACACTGAAGCTTTCTTT.

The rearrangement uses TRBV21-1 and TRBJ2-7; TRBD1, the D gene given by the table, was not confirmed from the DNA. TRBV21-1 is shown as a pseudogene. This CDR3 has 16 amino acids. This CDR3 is CASSKGTVKGFCEQYF. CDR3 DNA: TGTGCCAGCAGCAAAGGGACAGTTAAGGGATTCTGCGAGCAGTACTTC.

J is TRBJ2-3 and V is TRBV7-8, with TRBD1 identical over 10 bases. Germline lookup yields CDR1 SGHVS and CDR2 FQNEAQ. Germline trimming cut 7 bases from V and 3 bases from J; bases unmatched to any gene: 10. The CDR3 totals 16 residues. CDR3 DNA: TGTGCCAGCACGCCAAGACAGGGGGCGCCGACAGATACGCAGTATTTT. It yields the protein CASTPRQGAPTDTQYF.

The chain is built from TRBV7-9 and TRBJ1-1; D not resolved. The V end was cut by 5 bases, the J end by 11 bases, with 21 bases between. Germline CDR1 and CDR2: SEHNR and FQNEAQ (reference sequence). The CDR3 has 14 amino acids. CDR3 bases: TGTGCCAGCAGCGTAGGGCCGGATCGCATGGAGGCTTTCTTT. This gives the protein CASSVGPDRMEAFF.

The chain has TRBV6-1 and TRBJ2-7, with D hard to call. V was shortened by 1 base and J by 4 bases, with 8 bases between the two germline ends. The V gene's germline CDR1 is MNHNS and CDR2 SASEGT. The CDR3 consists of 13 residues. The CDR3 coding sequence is TGTGCCAGCAGTGAAGGCCCGGTTTACGAGCAGTACTTC. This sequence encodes CASSEGPVYEQYF.

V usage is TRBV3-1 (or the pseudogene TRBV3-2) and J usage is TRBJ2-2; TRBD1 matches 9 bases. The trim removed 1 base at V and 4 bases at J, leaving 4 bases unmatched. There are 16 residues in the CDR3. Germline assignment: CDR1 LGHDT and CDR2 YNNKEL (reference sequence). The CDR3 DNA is TGTGCCAGCAGCCAAGGGGGGACAGGGACCACCGGGGAGCTGTTTTTT. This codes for CASSQGGTGTTGELFF.

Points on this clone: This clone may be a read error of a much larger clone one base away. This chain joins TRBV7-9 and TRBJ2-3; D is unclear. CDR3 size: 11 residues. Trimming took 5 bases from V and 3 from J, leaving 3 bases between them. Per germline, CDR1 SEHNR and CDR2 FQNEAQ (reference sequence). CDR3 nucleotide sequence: TGTGCCAGCAGCCCGACAGATACGCAGTATTTT. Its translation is CASSPTDTQYF.

The CDR3 coding sequence is TGTGCCAGCAGTTCAGATAGGACAGGGGCAGTGCAGTTCTTC. Residues: CASSSDRTGAVQFF. V and J are TRBV28 and TRBJ2-1; 9 bases line up with TRBD1. Germline CDR1 reads MDHEN; CDR2 reads SYDVKM. V shed 4 bases and J 12 bases; nucleotides not matched to a gene: 10. The CDR3 is 14 amino acids.

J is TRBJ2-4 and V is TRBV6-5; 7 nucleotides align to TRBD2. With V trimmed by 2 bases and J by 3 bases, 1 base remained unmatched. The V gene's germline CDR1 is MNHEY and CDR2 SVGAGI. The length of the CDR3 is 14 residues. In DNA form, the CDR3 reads TGTGCCAGCAGTTACGGGGGGGGCAAAAACATTCAGTACTTC. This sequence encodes CASSYGGGKNIQYF.